This T cell receptor (beta chain) was captured by sequencing in a study of Ad26.COV2.S vaccination and SARS-CoV-2 variants. Turning to the study itself: Dosing was one shot or two shots 56 days apart.

The table came from immunoSEQ multiplex PCR; TCRdb's copy has only in-frame clones and leaves some out. The data show around 450,000 clones, roughly 89% seen once. Regarding the study as a whole: People given the vaccine had a wider spike-specific TCR breadth than placebo recipients did. Those who received vaccine or placebo ended up with similar non-spike TCR breadth.

Specified treatment: about 20 received Ad26.COV2.S at low or high dose, single or two shots; roughly five received placebo; per-sample allocation not given. Samples analyzed were those drawn on day 63 after the first vaccine or placebo injection. A word on this clone: The antigen is unknown.

From germline, CDR1 is LGHDT and CDR2 YNNKEL (reference sequence). The CDR3 contains 16 residues. The trim removed 8 bases at V and 7 bases at J, leaving 13 bases unmatched. The clonotype originates from a person between 18 and 60 years old who received the Ad26.COV2.S COVID-19 vaccine or a placebo. The specimen comprised peripheral blood, sampled in a trial of Ad26.COV2.S vaccine versus placebo. The chain recombines TRBV3-1 (or the pseudogene TRBV3-2) with TRBJ2-2, with TRBD2 matching 10 bases. The CDR3 loop is CASSSSSGRGGGELFF. CDR3 DNA sequence: TGTGCCAGCTCGTCCTCTAGCGGGAGAGGAGGCGGGGAGCTGTTTTTT.